What follows are 2 T cell receptor beta chains derived from one specimen sequenced in a study of identical twins. MiXCR was run by TCRdb on the 5' RACE reads, yielding one entry per CDR3 protein. This sample has hundreds of thousands of distinct CDR3 sequences, with 8.6% found just once. These same records also appear under a second study, on yellow fever vaccine responses in identical twins.

The sample comprised PBMCs. All receptors come from a woman aged 18-29 years in good health.

The rearrangement joins TRBV7-9 to TRBJ2-4; possibly TRBD2 for D (6 bases). The length of the CDR3 is 17 residues. V lost 4 bases, J lost 3 bases, and 19 bases lay in between. In germline, CDR1 is SEHNR, CDR2 FQNEAQ (reference sequence). CDR3 in DNA: TGTGCCAGCAGCTCCTTGGGACTCTCCCGAGGCAAAAACATTCAGTACTTC. Its translation is CASSSLGLSRGKNIQYF.

This clonotype was detected ten times or more. This rearrangement joins TRBV6-2 or TRBV6-3 to TRBJ2-2, with D possibly TRBD1 on 5 matching bases. The CDR3 sequence is 15 residues long. Germline V gene data show CDR1 as MNHEY and CDR2 as SVGEGT. V lost 6 bases to trimming and J lost 4 bases, with 15 bases between them. CDR3 nucleotides: TGTGCCAGCAGACCCGACAGCCTGATCACCGGGGAGCTGTTTTTT. It translates to CASRPDSLITGELFF.